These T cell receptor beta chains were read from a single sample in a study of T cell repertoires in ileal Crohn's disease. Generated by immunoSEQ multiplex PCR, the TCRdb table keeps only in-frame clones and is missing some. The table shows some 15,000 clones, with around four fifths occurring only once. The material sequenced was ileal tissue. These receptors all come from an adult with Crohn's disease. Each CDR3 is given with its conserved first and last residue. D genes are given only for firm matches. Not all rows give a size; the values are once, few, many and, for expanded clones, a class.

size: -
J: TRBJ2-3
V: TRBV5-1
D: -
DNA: TGCGCCAGCCCGATTCGGGTAGCTAGCACAGATACGCAGTATTTT
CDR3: CASPIRVASTDTQYF

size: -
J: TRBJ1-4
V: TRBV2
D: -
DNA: TGTGCCAGCAGTGTGGTCAGAAATGAAAAACTGTTTTTT
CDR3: CASSVVRNEKLFF

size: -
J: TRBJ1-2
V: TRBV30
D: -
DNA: TGTGCCTGGACCCTCTCCTACGGCTACACCTTC
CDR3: CAWTLSYGYTF

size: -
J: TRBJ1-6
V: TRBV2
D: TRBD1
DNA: TGTGCCGGACGGACAGGGGGGAATTCACCCCTCCACTTT
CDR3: CAGRTGGNSPLHF

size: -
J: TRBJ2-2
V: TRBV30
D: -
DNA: TGTGCCTGGACCTCACGGGGGGCTCTAAACACCGGGGAGCTGTTTTTT
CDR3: CAWTSRGALNTGELFF

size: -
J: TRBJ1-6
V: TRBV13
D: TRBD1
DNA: TGTGCCAGCAAGGACGGCGACAGGGAGGATTCACCCCTCCACTTT
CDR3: CASKDGDREDSPLHF

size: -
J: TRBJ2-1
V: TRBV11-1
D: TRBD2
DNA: TGTGCCAGCAGCTTTAGAGGCGGGAGGCCAGCTGGGGATGAGCAGTTCTTC
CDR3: CASSFRGGRPAGDEQFF

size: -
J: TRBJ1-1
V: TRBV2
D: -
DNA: TGTGCCAGCAGGCGGGGCCCTGAAGCTTTCTTT
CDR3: CASRRGPEAFF

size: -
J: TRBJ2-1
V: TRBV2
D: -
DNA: TGTGCCAGCAGTCCCGGGACTTCAAAGTTGCAGTTCTTC
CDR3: CASSPGTSKLQFF

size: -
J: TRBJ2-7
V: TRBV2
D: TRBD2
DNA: TGTGCCAGCAGTGATTTGAAGCGACTAGCGGCTGTCTACGAGCAGTACTTC
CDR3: CASSDLKRLAAVYEQYF

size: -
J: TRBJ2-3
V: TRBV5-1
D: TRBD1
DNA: TGCGCCAGCAGCCGCGGACAGGGCCTTAGCACAGATACGCAGTATTTT
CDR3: CASSRGQGLSTDTQYF

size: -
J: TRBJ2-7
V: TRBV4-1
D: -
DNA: TGCGCCAGCATGGAGGACTACGCCTACGAGCAGTACTTC
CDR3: CASMEDYAYEQYF

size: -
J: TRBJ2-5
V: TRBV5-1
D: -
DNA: TGCGCCAGCAGCTTGGGTTTTGCGGGGCGAGAGACCCAGTACTTC
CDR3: CASSLGFAGRETQYF

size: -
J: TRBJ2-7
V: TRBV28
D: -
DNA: TGTGCCAGCAGTCCTCCGCAGGGCAGCTCCTACGAGCAGTACTTC
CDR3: CASSPPQGSSYEQYF

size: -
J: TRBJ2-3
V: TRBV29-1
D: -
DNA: TGCAGCGTTGAGGGTCAGGGATTTACAGATACGCAGTATTTT
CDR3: CSVEGQGFTDTQYF

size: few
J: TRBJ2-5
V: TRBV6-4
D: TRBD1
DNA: TGTGCCAGCAGTGACTCAGTGGACAGGGAAGAGACCCAGTACTTC
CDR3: CASSDSVDREETQYF

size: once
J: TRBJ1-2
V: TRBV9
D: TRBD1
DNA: TGTGCCAGCAGCGTCGGGACAGGGGTTGGCTACACCTTC
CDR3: CASSVGTGVGYTF

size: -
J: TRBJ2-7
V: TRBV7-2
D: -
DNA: TGTGCCAGCAGTCTGTTCGGGGCTCCGGGGGACGAGCAGTACTTC
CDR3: CASSLFGAPGDEQYF

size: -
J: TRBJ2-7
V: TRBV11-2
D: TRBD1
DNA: TGTGCCAGCAGCTTCGGTACAGGGGGCGCATACGAGCAGTACTTC
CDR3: CASSFGTGGAYEQYF

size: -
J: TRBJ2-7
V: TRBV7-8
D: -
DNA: TGTGCCAGCAGCATCCGAAGCAGGGGATACCTCTACGAGCAGTACTTC
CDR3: CASSIRSRGYLYEQYF

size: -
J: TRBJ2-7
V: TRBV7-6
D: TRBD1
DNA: TGTGCCAGCAGCATAGGGACAGGGGGCTACGAGCAGTACTTC
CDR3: CASSIGTGGYEQYF

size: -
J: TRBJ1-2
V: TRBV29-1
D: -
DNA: TGCAGCGTTGCCAGGGCGTTCTATGGCTACACCTTC
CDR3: CSVARAFYGYTF

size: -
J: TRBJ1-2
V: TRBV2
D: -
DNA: TGTGCCAGCAGTGAGGTGGGCAGGGGTGGCTATGGCTACACCTTC
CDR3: CASSEVGRGGYGYTF

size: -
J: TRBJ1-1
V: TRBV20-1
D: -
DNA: TGCAGTGCTAGACATTCCACTGAAGCTTTCTTT
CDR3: CSARHSTEAFF

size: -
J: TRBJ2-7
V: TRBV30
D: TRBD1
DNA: TGTGCCTGGCGTGGACAGGGGGCGAGGGAGCAGTACTTC
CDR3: CAWRGQGAREQYF

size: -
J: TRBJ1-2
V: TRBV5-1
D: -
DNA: TGCGCCAGCAGGGCAGAGGCTAACTATGGCTACACCTTC
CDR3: CASRAEANYGYTF

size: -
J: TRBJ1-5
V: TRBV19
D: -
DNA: TGTGCCAGTAGTATAGGGGGCAGACGTCCGCGGCCCCAGCATTTT
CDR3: CASSIGGRRPRPQHF

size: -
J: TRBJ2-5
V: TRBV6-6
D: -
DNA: TGTGCCAGCAGATTACATAGCGGTAAAGAGACCCAGTACTTC
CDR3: CASRLHSGKETQYF

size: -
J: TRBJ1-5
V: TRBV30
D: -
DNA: TGTGCCTGGAGCGGACAGAGCAATCAGCCCCAGCATTTT
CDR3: CAWSGQSNQPQHF

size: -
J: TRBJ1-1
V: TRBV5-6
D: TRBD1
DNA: TGTGCCAGCAGCGGGACAGGAGTTAACACTGAAGCTTTCTTT
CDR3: CASSGTGVNTEAFF

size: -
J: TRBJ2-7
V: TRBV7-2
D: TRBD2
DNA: TGTGCCAGCAGCCCGAGCGGGATAAGCTCCTACGAGCAGTACTTC
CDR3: CASSPSGISSYEQYF

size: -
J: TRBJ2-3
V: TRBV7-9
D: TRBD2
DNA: TGTGCCAGCAGCGGTACACTAGCGGTTAAAGATACGCAGTATTTT
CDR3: CASSGTLAVKDTQYF

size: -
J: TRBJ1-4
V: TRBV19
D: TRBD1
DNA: TGTGCCAGTAGTATGACAGGGGGCGAGAATGAAAAACTGTTTTTT
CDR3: CASSMTGGENEKLFF

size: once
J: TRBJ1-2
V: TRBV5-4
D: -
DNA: TGTGCCAGCAGCTTGAAAGCTTCAGGCCTTTCTAACTATGGCTACACCTTC
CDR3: CASSLKASGLSNYGYTF

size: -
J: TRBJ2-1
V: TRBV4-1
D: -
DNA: TGCGCCAGCAGCCGACTAGTTTTCAATGAGCAGTTCTTC
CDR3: CASSRLVFNEQFF

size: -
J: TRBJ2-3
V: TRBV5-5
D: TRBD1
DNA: TGTGCCAGCAGCTTCGGAATTGGGACAGCCACAGATACGCAGTATTTT
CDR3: CASSFGIGTATDTQYF

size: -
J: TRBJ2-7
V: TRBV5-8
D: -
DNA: TGTGCCAGCAGCTTGGGCAGGTACGCCTACGAGCAGTACTTC
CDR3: CASSLGRYAYEQYF

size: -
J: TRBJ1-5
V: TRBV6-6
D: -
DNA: TGTGCCAGCAGTTTCAATAGCAATCAGCCCCAGCATTTT
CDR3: CASSFNSNQPQHF

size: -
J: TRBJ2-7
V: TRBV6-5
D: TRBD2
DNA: TGTGCCAGCAGGCCGCCGGGAGGGAGACCCTACGAGCAGTACTTC
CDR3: CASRPPGGRPYEQYF

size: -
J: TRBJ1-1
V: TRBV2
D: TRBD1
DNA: TGTGCCAGCAGATGGGACAGCCGCGGGACTCCTTTCTTT
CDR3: CASRWDSRGTPFF

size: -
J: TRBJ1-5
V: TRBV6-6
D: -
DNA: TGTGCCAGCAGTTCTTCTCAGGTCGGGCCCCAGCATTTT
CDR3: CASSSSQVGPQHF

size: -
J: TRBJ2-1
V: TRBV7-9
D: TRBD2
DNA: TGTGCCAGCAGCTTCCCGGGAGGGCGACGCAATGAGCAGTTCTTC
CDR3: CASSFPGGRRNEQFF

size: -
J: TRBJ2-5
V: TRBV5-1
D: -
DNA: TGCGCCAGCAGCGTGCAGAAAGAGACCCAGTACTTC
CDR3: CASSVQKETQYF

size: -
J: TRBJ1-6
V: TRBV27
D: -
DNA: TGTGCCAGCAGTAGGGAGAATTCACCCCTCCACTTT
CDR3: CASSRENSPLHF

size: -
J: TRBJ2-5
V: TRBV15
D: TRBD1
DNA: TGTGCCACCAGCAGAGATCGGGCAGGGGGTTTCCAAGAGACCCAGTACTTC
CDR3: CATSRDRAGGFQETQYF

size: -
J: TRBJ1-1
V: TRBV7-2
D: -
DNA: TGTGCCAGCAGCTTGGCAATCGCCCGGAACACTGAAGCTTTCTTT
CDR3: CASSLAIARNTEAFF

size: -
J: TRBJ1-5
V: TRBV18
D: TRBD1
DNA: TGTGCCAGCTCACCTGGGACAGGGGACGGTCAGCCCCAGCATTTT
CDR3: CASSPGTGDGQPQHF

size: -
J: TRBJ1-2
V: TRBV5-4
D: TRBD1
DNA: TGTGCCAGCAGCCCAGCGGACAGGCTCTATGGCTACACCTTC
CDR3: CASSPADRLYGYTF

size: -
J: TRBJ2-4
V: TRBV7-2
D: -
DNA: TGTGCCAGCAGCTTAGTTTTTATGGGGGGACTAGCCAAAAACATTCAGTACTTC
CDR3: CASSLVFMGGLAKNIQYF

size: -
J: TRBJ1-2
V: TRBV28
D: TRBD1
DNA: TGTGCCAGCAGACTGACAGGGTCCTATGGCTACACCTTC
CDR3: CASRLTGSYGYTF

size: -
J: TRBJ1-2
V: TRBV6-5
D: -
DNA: TGTGCCAGCAGTCCGTCGGGAGGGGCGGGAGGCTACACCTTC
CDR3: CASSPSGGAGGYTF

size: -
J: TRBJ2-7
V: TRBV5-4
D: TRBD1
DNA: TGTGCCAGCAGCTTGGCAGGGGGTAGCGAGCAGTACTTC
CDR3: CASSLAGGSEQYF

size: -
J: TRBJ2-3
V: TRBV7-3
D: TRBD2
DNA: TGTGCCAGCAGCTTACGCGGGGGAACAACAGATACGCAGTATTTT
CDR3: CASSLRGGTTDTQYF

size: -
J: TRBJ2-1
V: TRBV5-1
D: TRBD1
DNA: TGCGCCAGCAGCTTTGACAGGGTCGGCAATGAGCAGTTCTTC
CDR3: CASSFDRVGNEQFF

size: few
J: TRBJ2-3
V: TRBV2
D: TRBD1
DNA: TGTGCCAGCAGGTACCCGGGACAGGGGCCCACAGATACGCAGTATTTT
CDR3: CASRYPGQGPTDTQYF

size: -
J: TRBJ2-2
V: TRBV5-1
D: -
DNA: TGCGCCAGCAGCTTGGCGGAGGCAAGAGAGCTGTTTTTT
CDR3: CASSLAEARELFF

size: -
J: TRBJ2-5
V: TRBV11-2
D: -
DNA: TGTGCCAGCAGCTTAGAGGGGGGACGCCAAGAGACCCAGTACTTC
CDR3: CASSLEGGRQETQYF

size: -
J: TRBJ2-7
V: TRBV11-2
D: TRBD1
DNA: TGTGCCAGCAGCTTACAGAGCGGGACAGGGGATTACGAGCAGTACTTC
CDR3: CASSLQSGTGDYEQYF

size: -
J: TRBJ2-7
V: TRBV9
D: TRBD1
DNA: TGTGCCAGCAGCGTAGAACCAGGGGGCAACGAGCAGTACTTC
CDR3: CASSVEPGGNEQYF

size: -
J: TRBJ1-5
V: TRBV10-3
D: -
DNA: TGTGCCATCAGTGCAATGAGCAATCAGCCCCAGCATTTT
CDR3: CAISAMSNQPQHF